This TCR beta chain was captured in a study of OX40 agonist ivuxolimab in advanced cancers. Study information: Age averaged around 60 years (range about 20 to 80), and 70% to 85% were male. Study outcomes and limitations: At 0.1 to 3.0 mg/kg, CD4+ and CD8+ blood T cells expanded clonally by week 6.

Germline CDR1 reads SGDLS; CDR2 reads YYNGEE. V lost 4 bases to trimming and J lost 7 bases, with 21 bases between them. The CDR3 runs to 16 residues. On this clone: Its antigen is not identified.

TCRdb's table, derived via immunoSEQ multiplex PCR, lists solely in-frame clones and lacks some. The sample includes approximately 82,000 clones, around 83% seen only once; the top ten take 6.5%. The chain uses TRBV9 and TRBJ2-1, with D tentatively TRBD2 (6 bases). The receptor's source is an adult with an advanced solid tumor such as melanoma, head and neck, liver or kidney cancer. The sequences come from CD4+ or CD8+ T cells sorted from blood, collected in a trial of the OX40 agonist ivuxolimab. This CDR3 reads CASSPQGVGRGNEQFF. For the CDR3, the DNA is TGTGCCAGCAGCCCTCAGGGTGTCGGGAGAGGTAATGAGCAGTTCTTC.